The source of this T cell receptor beta chain is a study of patients and donors after allogeneic stem cell transplantation (TCRdb year 2020). Comment on this clonotype: Its cognate antigen has yet to be identified. Base quality data are lacking; no much larger clone is found one base away.

V is shortened by 5 bases, J by 0 bases, and the region joining them spans 14 bases. The CDR3 measures 15 amino acids from cysteine to phenylalanine. Only CDR3 DNA remains: 45 bases, in frame from the first base. Via the germline V gene, CDR1 is SGHTA and CDR2 FQGNSA. Library creation used RT-PCR. The listed sequencing device is NextSeq 550. In-frame beta chains were kept once TCRdb had trimmed the public reads at Q25 with fastp and called clones with MiXCR. Each entry merges the rows of one CDR3 protein and shows their most common DNA and genes. The sample table records about a million distinct CDR3 sequences; about a sixth of these occur just once. Around 6% of the sample goes to the ten largest clones.

The receptor comes from a human donor who was either an allogeneic HSCT recipient or a stem cell or donor lymphocyte infusion donor (not recorded which). It is not recorded whose cells these are; they may come from a transplant donor. The material sequenced was blood, either unsorted or a sorted T cell fraction (not recorded which). The rearranged chain carries TRBV7-2 and TRBJ2-7; too little of a D gene remains to name it. The CDR3 here reads CASSPRRSSSYEQYF. The DNA sequence reads TGTGCCAGCAGCCCTCGCCGGTCCTCCTCCTACGAGCAGTACTTC.